This record concerns one TCR beta chain sequence. This specimen belongs to a study of preoperative IRX-2 immunotherapy in early breast cancer. The CDR3 totals 11 residues. The trim removed 7 bases at V and 8 bases at J, leaving 7 bases unmatched. Germline CDR1 DFQATT, CDR2 SNEGSKA (reference sequence). Treatment reported: preoperative locoregional IRX-2 cytokine immunotherapy. Patients received preoperative, locoregional IRX-2 cytokine immunotherapy in a phase Ib study. Libraries were prepared by immunoSEQ multiplex PCR; TCRdb keeps only in-frame clonotypes and omits some of them. The table includes 30,000 to 35,000 clones, nearly 95% detected once.

This clonotype was sampled from a human donor with breast cancer. Sample acquisition took place from a patient treated with IRX-2 immunotherapy. The chain links TRBV20-1 to TRBJ1-2; 7 bases fit TRBD1. CDR3 DNA sequence: TGCAGTGTGGAGGGGGCGCAGGGCTACACCTTC. Protein: CSVEGAQGYTF.